These 17 T cell receptor beta chains originate from one sample sequenced in a study of shared clonotypes between healthy human individuals. Method: immunoSEQ multiplex PCR; TCRdb's copy keeps in-frame clones and lacks some. Counted here are roughly 1,600,000 clones, about 98.5% occurring once; the ten biggest clones make up 0.36%. Sequenced: naive CD4+ T cells sorted from blood. Subset denoted: CD45RA+ positively selected. The receptors were gathered from a young man in good health.

The chain links TRBV19 to TRBJ1-2; D is possibly TRBD1 (6 bases). Germline CDR1 and CDR2: LNHDA and SQIVND (reference sequence). The CDR3 sequence is 17 residues long. Trimming left V 5 bases short and J 5 bases short, with 24 bases between. The CDR3 is CASSGWGAGPMGYGYTF. CDR3 sequence (DNA): TGTGCCAGTAGTGGCTGGGGGGCAGGTCCCATGGGATATGGCTACACCTTC.

This clone occurred once. V usage is TRBV11-1 and J usage is TRBJ1-2; D perhaps matches TRBD1 (6 bases). CDR1 and CDR2 from the germline V gene are SGHAT and FQDESV (reference sequence). This CDR3 has 13 residues. Trimming took 5 bases from V and 8 from J, leaving 15 bases between them. The CDR3 bases are TGTGCCAGCAGCCAGACAGGCAAGCGGGGCTACACCTTC. Translating it yields CASSQTGKRGYTF.

The V gene is TRBV27, the J gene TRBJ1-3; possibly TRBD1 for D (5 bases). V gave up 6 bases and J gave up 0 bases, with 9 bases separating them. The germline V gene encodes CDR1 MNHEY and CDR2 SMNVEV (reference sequence). The CDR3 runs to 14 residues. The CDR3 nucleotides are TGTGCCAGCAGAATGACAGCCTCTGGAAACACCATATATTTT. Protein sequence: CASRMTASGNTIYF.

The CDR3: CASSVPGGGTNEQFF. The CDR3 nucleotides are TGTGCCAGCAGCGTCCCCGGAGGAGGGACCAATGAGCAGTTCTTC. V usage is TRBV9 and J usage is TRBJ2-1, with D tentatively TRBD2 (6 bases). Germline assignment: CDR1 SGDLS and CDR2 YYNGEE. The V end lost 2 bases, the J end lost 6 bases, and 15 bases lay between the germline ends. CDR3 length: 15 residues.

The chain is built from TRBV30 and TRBJ2-5; D is unresolved. The CDR3 is made up of 15 amino acids. Per germline, CDR1 GTSNPN and CDR2 SVGIG (reference sequence). The V end was cut by 0 bases, the J end by 2 bases, with 13 bases between. The CDR3 region is CAWSVLVARQETQYF. The CDR3 nucleotides are TGTGCCTGGAGTGTACTTGTTGCTAGGCAAGAGACCCAGTACTTC. Complete variable domain (other parts from reference TRBV30 and TRBJ2-5): SQTIHQWPATLVQPVGSPLSLECTVEGTSNPNLYWYRQAAGRGLQLLFYSVGIGQISSEVPQNLSASRPQDRQFILSSKKLLLSDSGFYLCAWSVLVARQETQYFGPGTRLLVL.

This chain links TRBV5-6 with TRBJ2-7; perhaps TRBD2 as D (5 bases). The CDR3 is 16 amino acids. V lost 6 bases to trimming and J lost 2 bases, with 21 bases between them. Germline CDR1 SGHDT, CDR2 YYEEEE. CDR3 sequence reads: CASNPRWEIPTYEQYF. Written as DNA, the CDR3 is TGTGCCAGCAACCCGCGATGGGAGATTCCCACCTACGAGCAGTACTTC.

This chain connects TRBV7-3 to TRBJ2-1; 9 nucleotides agree with TRBD2. V was clipped by 3 bases and J by 4 bases; unmatched bases: 4. The germline CDR1 and CDR2 sequences are SGHTA and FQGTGA. This CDR3 region has 15 residues. CDR3 sequence reads: CASSFTSGPYNEQFF. The CDR3 bases are TGTGCCAGCAGCTTCACTAGCGGGCCTTACAATGAGCAGTTCTTC. The entire variable domain, with the rest obtained from reference TRBV7-3 and TRBJ2-1, is as follows: GAGVSQTPSNKVTEKGKYVELRCDPISGHTALYWYRQSLGQGPEFLIYFQGTGAADDSGLPNDRFFAVRPEGSVSTLKIQRTERGDSAVYLCASSFTSGPYNEQFFGPGTRLTVL.

This clone was counted between two and nine times. The same CDR3 can be traced to other DNA sequences in this sample. The V and J genes are TRBV7-9 and TRBJ1-1, with D possibly being TRBD1 (5 bases). CDR3 length: 13 residues. Trimming took off 3 bases at V and 1 base at J, with 6 bases between the two ends. The germline CDR1 and CDR2 sequences are SEHNR and FQNEAQ (reference sequence). The CDR3 sequence: CASSFGGNTEAFF. Here the CDR3 DNA reads TGTGCCAGCAGCTTTGGGGGGAACACTGAAGCTTTCTTT. Based on the CDR3 plus reference TRBV7-9 and TRBJ1-1, the full variable domain is DTGVSQNPRHKITKRGQNVTFRCDPISEHNRLYWYRQTLGQGPEFLTYFQNEAQLEKSRLLSDRFSAERPKGSFSTLEIQRTEQGDSAMYLCASSFGGNTEAFFGQGTRLTVV.

This clone was picked up one time. Written as DNA, the CDR3 is TGTGCCATCAGTAGAAACCAGGGGGGCTACAATGAGCAGTTCTTC. Protein product: CAISRNQGGYNEQFF. The chain has TRBV10-3 and TRBJ2-1; D might be TRBD1 (7 bases). V was trimmed by 5 bases and J by 3 bases, leaving 14 bases between them. Germline values: CDR1 ENHRY, CDR2 SYGVKD. This CDR3 region has 15 residues.

J is TRBJ2-3 and V is TRBV18; unclear D gene. This CDR3 is built from 15 residues. V lost 3 bases and J 2 bases, leaving 12 bases between the germline ends. Germline V CDR1 and CDR2: KGHSH, LQKENI. The CDR3, as DNA: TGTGCCAGCTCACCTACCATCGACAACACAGATACGCAGTATTTT. It specifies CASSPTIDNTDTQYF.

The rearrangement joins TRBV29-1 to TRBJ2-3; D is possibly TRBD1 (6 bases). Trimming took 7 bases from V and 1 from J, leaving 9 bases between them. CDR1 and CDR2 from the germline V gene are SQVTM and ANQGSEA. The CDR3 covers 12 residues. The DNA of the CDR3 is TGCAGCGGCGAGGGGGGCACAGATACGCAGTATTTT. Residues: CSGEGGTDTQYF.

The chain has TRBV19 and TRBJ1-3; D unclear. Between the trimmed V and J ends, which lost 0 bases and 0 bases, there was a span of 6 bases. CDR1 is LNHDA and CDR2 is SQIVND in the germline V gene (reference sequence). The CDR3 length is 15 residues. CDR3 bases: TGTGCCAGTAGTATAGACCTCATCTCTGGAAACACCATATATTTT. Its protein product is CASSIDLISGNTIYF.

The V gene is TRBV5-1, the J gene TRBJ2-1; D may be TRBD1 or TRBD2 (5 bases each). V lost 0 bases and J 7 bases, leaving 14 bases between the germline ends. The CDR3 loop spans 15 amino acids. CDR1 and CDR2 from the germline V gene are SGHRS and YFSETQ. For the CDR3, the DNA is TGCGCCAGCAGCTTGGATCTGGGGGATTGGAATGAGCAGTTCTTC. Translating it yields CASSLDLGDWNEQFF.

This chain connects TRBV7-9 to TRBJ2-7, with TRBD1 matching over 10 bases. Trimming at V came to 1 base and at J to 1 base, leaving 7 bases not matched to a gene. CDR1 and CDR2 from the germline V gene are SEHNR and FQNEAQ (reference sequence). This CDR3 is built from 17 residues. The CDR3 nucleotides are TGTGCCAGCAGCTTAGGTCCCGACAGGGGGCCTTCCTACGAGCAGTACTTC. It codes for CASSLGPDRGPSYEQYF.

This chain joins TRBV19 and TRBJ2-1; a possible D gene is TRBD2 (5 bases). The V end was cut by 3 bases, the J end by 5 bases, with 8 bases between. Germline-derived CDR1 and CDR2 are LNHDA and SQIVND (reference sequence). The CDR3 extends over 13 amino acids. The DNA for the CDR3 is TGTGCCAGTAGTATTTCGGGAAACAATGAGCAGTTCTTC. Translated: CASSISGNNEQFF.

The chain has TRBV11-3 and TRBJ2-3; 7 nucleotides agree with TRBD2. Germline V gene sequence: CDR1 SGHNT, CDR2 YENEEA. The junction had 6 bases not matched to a gene; V was cut back by 2 bases and J by 4 bases. The CDR3 has 15 residues. CDR3 amino acids: CASSLSGRVADTQYF. The CDR3 DNA reads TGTGCCAGCAGCTTAAGTGGGAGGGTGGCAGATACGCAGTATTTT. Drawing the rest from reference TRBV11-3 and TRBJ2-3, the complete variable domain is EAGVVQSPRYKIIEKKQPVAFWCNPISGHNTLYWYLQNLGQGPELLIRYENEEAVDDSQLPKDRFSAERLKGVDSTLKIQPAELGDSAVYLCASSLSGRVADTQYFGPGTRLTVL.

Points on this clone: One base away lies a much larger clone, so this may be a sequencing read error. The V call is TRBV27, the J call TRBJ2-3, with 11 bases identical to TRBD2. Germline assignment: CDR1 MNHEY and CDR2 SMNVEV (reference sequence). The junction had 1 base not matched to a gene; V was cut back by 5 bases and J by 0 bases. The CDR3 extends over 15 amino acids. The CDR3 bases are TGTGCCAGCAGTCGGACTAGCGGGAGCACAGATACGCAGTATTTT. Its protein is CASSRTSGSTDTQYF.